The clone carrying this TCR beta chain was picked up a small number of times. The sample belongs to a study of lymphopenia after photon versus proton radiotherapy. This CDR3 is built from 13 residues. The germline gives CDR1 ENHRY, CDR2 SYGVKD. With 4 bases clipped from V and 4 bases from J, the junction kept 4 bases outside the gene matches. Assay used: immunoSEQ multiplex PCR; TCRdb lists only in-frame clones, some missing. The repertoire consists of some 170,000 clones, with approximately 90% occurring once and the leading ten covering around 4.6%. Sequenced here: peripheral blood, sampled from a patient treated with photon-based radiotherapy. This clonotype was sampled from a man aged 45-60 years with gastric cancer. This chain joins TRBV10-3 and TRBJ2-7, with 7 positions matching TRBD1. The CDR3 protein is CAISGAGGYEQYF. For the CDR3, the DNA is TGTGCCATCAGTGGGGCAGGGGGTTACGAGCAGTACTTC.